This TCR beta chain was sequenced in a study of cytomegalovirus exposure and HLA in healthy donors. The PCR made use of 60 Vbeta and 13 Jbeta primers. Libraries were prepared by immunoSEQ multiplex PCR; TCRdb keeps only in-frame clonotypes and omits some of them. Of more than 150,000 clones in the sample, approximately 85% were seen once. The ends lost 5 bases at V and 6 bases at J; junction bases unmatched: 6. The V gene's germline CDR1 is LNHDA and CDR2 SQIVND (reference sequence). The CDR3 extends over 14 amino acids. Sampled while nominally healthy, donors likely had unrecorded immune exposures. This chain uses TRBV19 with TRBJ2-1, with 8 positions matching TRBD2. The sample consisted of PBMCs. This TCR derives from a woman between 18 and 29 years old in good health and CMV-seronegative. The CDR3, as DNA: TGTGCCAGTAGTTTTTCGGGGGGGCTCAATGAGCAGTTCTTC. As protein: CASSFSGGLNEQFF.